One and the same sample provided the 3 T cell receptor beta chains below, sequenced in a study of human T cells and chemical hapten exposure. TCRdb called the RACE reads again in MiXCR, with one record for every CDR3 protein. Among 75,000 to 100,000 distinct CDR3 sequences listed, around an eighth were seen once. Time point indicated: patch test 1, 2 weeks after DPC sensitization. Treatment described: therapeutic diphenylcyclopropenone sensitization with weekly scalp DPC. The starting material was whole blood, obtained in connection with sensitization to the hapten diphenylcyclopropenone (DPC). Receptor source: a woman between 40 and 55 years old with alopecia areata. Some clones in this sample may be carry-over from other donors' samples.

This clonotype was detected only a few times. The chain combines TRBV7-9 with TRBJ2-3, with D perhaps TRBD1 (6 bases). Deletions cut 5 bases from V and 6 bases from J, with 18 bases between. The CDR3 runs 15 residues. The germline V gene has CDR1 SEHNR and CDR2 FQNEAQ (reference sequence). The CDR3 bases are TGTGCCAGCAGCCGCACAGGGTATCCATCCGATACGCAGTATTTT. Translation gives CASSRTGYPSDTQYF.

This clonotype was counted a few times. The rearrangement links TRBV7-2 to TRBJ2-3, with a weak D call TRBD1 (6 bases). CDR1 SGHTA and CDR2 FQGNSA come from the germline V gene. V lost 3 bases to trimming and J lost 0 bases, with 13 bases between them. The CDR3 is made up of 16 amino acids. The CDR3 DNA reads TGTGCCAGCAGCTTGGGGGCAACGACTAGCACAGATACGCAGTATTTT. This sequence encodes CASSLGATTSTDTQYF.

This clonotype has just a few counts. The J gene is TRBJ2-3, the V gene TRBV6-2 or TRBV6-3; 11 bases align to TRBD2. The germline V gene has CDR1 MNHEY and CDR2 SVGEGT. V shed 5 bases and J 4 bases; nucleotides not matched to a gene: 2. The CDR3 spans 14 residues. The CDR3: CASSLAGGPDTQYF. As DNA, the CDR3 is TGTGCCAGCAGTCTAGCGGGAGGCCCAGATACGCAGTATTTT.